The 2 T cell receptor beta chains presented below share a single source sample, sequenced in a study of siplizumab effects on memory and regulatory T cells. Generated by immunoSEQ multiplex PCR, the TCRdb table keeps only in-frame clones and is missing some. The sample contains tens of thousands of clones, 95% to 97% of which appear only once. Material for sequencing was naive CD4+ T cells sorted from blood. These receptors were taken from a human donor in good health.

The CDR3 coding sequence is TGTGCCAGCAGCAGTCCTAGCGGGAAAAGCGGCAATGAGCAGTTCTTC. Its translation: CASSSPSGKSGNEQFF. The rearrangement joins TRBV5-4 to TRBJ2-1; 9 nucleotides line up with TRBD2. V lost 4 bases, J lost 6 bases, and 11 bases stayed unmatched. The CDR3 loop spans 16 amino acids. Germline CDR1 and CDR2: SGHNT and YYREEE (reference sequence).

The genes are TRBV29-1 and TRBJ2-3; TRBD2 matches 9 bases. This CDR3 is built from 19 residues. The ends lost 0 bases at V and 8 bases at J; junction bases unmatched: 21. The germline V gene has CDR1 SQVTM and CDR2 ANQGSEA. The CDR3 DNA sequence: TGCAGCGTTGAAGATTACGCGGGAGGGCCGGAAGGTTTGTTGGGTACGCAGTATTTT. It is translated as CSVEDYAGGPEGLLGTQYF.